This T cell receptor beta chain was retrieved from a study of cytomegalovirus exposure and HLA in healthy donors. Measured with immunoSEQ multiplex PCR; TCRdb has only the in-frame clones, and not every one. The sample has over 200,000 clones; less than 95% are singletons. Donors were drawn from the roughly 110-subject validation cohort, separate from the approximately 700-subject first cohort. V was shortened by 6 bases and J by 1 base, with 13 bases between the two germline ends. Germline assignment: CDR1 LNHDA and CDR2 SQIVND (reference sequence). This CDR3 region has 15 residues. As for this clone: What it binds is unknown.

Study-wide results and caveats: According to reports, the classifier identified cytomegalovirus status with high specificity and sensitivity. Many donors shared some public TCRs, even though most TCR sequences were rare. The tendency of first-cohort TCR clusters to co-occur in the 120 validation repertoires was the finding of a later analysis.

This TCR derives from a woman aged 25-40 years in good health and CMV-seronegative. Sequenced: PBMCs. J is TRBJ2-1 and V is TRBV19; a weak D match, TRBD2 (5 bases). The CDR3, as DNA: TGTGCCAGTAGCCGGGCCGGCGGGTCCTACAATGAGCAGTTCTTC. Amino acid sequence: CASSRAGGSYNEQFF.